This T cell receptor (beta chain) was identified during a study of blood T cell repertoires in COVID-19. On the study more broadly: PBMCs, B-cell-depleted T cells, or T cells provided the cDNA or gDNA that made up the material.

Germline values: CDR1 SNHLY, CDR2 FYNNEI. The CDR3 runs 11 residues. The junction had 3 bases not matched to a gene; V was cut back by 5 bases and J by 11 bases. Authors' analysis steps: Amplified reference gene primers provided the basis for estimating nucleated cell counts. The data were produced by immunoSEQ multiplex PCR, yet TCRdb's version contains in-frame clones alone and is incomplete. V, J and clone size were drawn from that table, and D and trimming were deduced from the DNA. The sample includes some 100,000 clones, about 82% of them seen just once. The chain joins TRBV2 to TRBJ2-1, with 7 bases lining up with TRBD2. The source of this sequence is a human donor in a cohort sampled during active COVID-19. The sample was peripheral blood. CDR3 in DNA: TGTGCCAGCAGTCGGGAGGTTAAGCAGTTCTTC. Its translation: CASSREVKQFF.